A single sample is the source of the 8 T cell receptor beta chains below, sequenced in a study of T-cell reconstitution after alpha-beta-depleted transplantation in children. Unique molecular identifiers were built into the TCRbeta library. Each CDR3 protein is one row after TCRdb ran MiXCR on the PCR reads. The data show fewer than 750,000 distinct CDR3 sequences, with over 25% seen just once and around 36% held by the top ten. The input for sequencing was PBMCs, taken before TCRalphabeta/CD19-depleted stem cell transplant. The origin of the receptors is a boy under two years old with Wiskott-Aldrich syndrome, due to receive a stem cell transplant.

This clonotype was counted a single time. The rearrangement uses TRBV12-3 or TRBV12-4 and TRBJ1-2; perhaps TRBD1 as D (5 bases). The length of the CDR3 is 14 residues. V was trimmed by 6 bases and J by 4 bases, leaving 15 bases between them. The CDR3 bases are TGTGCCAGCAGCCCATCGGGGCATTCCTATGGCTACACCTTC. This encodes CASSPSGHSYGYTF.

This clonotype was found many times. V gene TRBV27 combines with J gene TRBJ2-1, with a tentative D call TRBD1 (6 bases). V dropped 7 bases and J dropped 0 bases, with 10 bases sitting between them. The CDR3 length is 14 residues. The germline V gene encodes CDR1 MNHEY and CDR2 SMNVEV (reference sequence). The CDR3 is CASKGHPSYNEQFF. CDR3 bases: TGTGCCAGCAAGGGACACCCCTCCTACAATGAGCAGTTCTTC.

This clonotype was seen only a few times. J is TRBJ2-3 and V is TRBV10-3; 10 bases are shared with TRBD1. The ends lost 10 bases at V and 4 bases at J; junction bases unmatched: 2. CDR3 size: 12 residues. Germline-derived CDR1 and CDR2 are ENHRY and SYGVKD. The CDR3 spells CATGTGADTQYF. The CDR3 bases are TGTGCCACCGGGACAGGGGCAGATACGCAGTATTTT.

The genes are TRBV19 and TRBJ2-1; D remains ambiguous. CDR1 LNHDA and CDR2 SQIVND come from the germline V gene (reference sequence). The CDR3 spans 13 residues. The V gene lost 4 bases and the J gene lost 9 bases, with 13 bases spanning the gap. CDR3 residues: CASSTARNREQFF. The CDR3 DNA is TGTGCCAGTAGTACCGCCAGGAACCGTGAGCAGTTCTTC.

CDR3 nucleotide sequence: TGTGCCAGCAGCTTGGTGAGGGAGGCCACAGATACGCAGTATTTT. Translation: CASSLVREATDTQYF. The chain employs TRBV7-2 and TRBJ2-3; D may be TRBD2 (6 bases). CDR3 length: 15 amino acids. Germline V gene lookup returns CDR1 SGHTA and CDR2 FQGNSA. V lost 3 bases and J lost 2, with 12 bases in between.

This clonotype has a handful of counts. The chain uses TRBV5-1 and TRBJ1-5, with D perhaps matching TRBD1 (6 bases). V dropped 3 bases and J dropped 7 bases, with 17 bases sitting between them. CDR1 and CDR2 (germline): SGHRS, YFSETQ. There are 15 residues in the CDR3. In DNA, the CDR3 is TGCGCCAGCAGCTCCCAAGGGGGGCATGGACAGCCCCAGCATTTT. Protein: CASSSQGGHGQPQHF.

The chain couples TRBV5-1 to TRBJ1-2; 8 bases are shared with TRBD1. The V gene's germline CDR1 is SGHRS and CDR2 YFSETQ. Trimming at V came to 4 bases and at J to 3 bases, leaving 2 bases not matched to a gene. CDR3 size: 13 residues. CDR3 nucleotides: TGCGCCAGCAGCGAGGGACAGGACTATGGCTACACCTTC. This encodes CASSEGQDYGYTF.

This clonotype was found a few times. This chain connects TRBV2 to TRBJ2-7; 7 nucleotides line up with TRBD1. CDR1 and CDR2 from the germline V gene are SNHLY and FYNNEI. This CDR3 region has 14 residues. With V trimmed by 8 bases and J by 2 bases, 9 bases remained unmatched. For the CDR3, the DNA is TGTGCCAGCCAACCGGGACAGTCACCCTACGAGCAGTACTTC. Its translation: CASQPGQSPYEQYF.